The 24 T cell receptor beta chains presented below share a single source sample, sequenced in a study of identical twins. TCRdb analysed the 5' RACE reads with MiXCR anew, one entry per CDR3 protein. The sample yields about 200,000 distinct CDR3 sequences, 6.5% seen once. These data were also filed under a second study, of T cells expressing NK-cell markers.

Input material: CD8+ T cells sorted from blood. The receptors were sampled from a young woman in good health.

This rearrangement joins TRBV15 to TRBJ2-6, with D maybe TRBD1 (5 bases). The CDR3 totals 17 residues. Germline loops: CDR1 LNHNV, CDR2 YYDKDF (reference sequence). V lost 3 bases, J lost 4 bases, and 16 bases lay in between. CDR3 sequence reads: CATSRGQGESGANVLTF. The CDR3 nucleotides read TGTGCCACCAGCAGGGGCCAGGGCGAATCGGGGGCCAACGTCCTGACTTTC.

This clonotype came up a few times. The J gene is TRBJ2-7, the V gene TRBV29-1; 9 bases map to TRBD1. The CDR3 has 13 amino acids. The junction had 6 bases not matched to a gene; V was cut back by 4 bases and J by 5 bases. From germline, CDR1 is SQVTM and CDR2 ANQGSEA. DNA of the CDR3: TGCAGCGTTGTTTGGGACAGGGATAACGAGCAGTACTTC. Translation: CSVVWDRDNEQYF.

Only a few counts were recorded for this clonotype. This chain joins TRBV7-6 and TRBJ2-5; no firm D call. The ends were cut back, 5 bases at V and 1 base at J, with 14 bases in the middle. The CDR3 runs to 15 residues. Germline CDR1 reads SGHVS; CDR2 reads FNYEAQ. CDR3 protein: CASSLAMGFQETQYF. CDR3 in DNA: TGTGCCAGCAGCCTTGCTATGGGTTTCCAAGAGACCCAGTACTTC.

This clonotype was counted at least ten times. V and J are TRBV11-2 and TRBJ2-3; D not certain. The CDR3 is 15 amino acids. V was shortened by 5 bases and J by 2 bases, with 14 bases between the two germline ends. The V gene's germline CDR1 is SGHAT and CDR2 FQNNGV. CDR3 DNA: TGTGCCAGCAGCCAGGACGGATATCTCACAGATACGCAGTATTTT. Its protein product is CASSQDGYLTDTQYF. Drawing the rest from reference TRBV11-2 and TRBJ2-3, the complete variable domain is EAGVAQSPRYKIIEKRQSVAFWCNPISGHATLYWYQQILGQGPKLLIQFQNNGVVDDSQLPKDRFSAERLKGVDSTLKIQPAKLEDSAVYLCASSQDGYLTDTQYFGPGTRLTVL.

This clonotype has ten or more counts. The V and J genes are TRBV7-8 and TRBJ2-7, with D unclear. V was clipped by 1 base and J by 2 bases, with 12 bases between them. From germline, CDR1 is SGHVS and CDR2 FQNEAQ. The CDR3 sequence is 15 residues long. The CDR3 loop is CASSLDGSLAYEQYF. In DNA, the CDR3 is TGTGCCAGCAGCTTAGATGGGTCCTTGGCCTACGAGCAGTACTTC.

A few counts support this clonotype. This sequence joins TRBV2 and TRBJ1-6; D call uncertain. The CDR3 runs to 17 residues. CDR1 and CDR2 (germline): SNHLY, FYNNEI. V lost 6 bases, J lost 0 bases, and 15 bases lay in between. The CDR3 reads CASRDSSTYSYNSPLHF. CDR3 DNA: TGTGCCAGCAGGGACTCGTCGACATACTCCTATAATTCACCCCTCCACTTT.

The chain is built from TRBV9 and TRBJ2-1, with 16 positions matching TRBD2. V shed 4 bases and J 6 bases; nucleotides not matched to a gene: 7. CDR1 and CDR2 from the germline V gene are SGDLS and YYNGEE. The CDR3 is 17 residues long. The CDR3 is CASSRGTSGREGNEQFF. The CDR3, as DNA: TGTGCCAGCAGCAGGGGGACTAGCGGGAGGGAGGGCAATGAGCAGTTCTTC.

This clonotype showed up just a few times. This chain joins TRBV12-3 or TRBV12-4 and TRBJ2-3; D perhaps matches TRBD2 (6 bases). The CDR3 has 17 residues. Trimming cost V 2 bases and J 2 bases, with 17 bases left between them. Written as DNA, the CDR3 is TGTGCCAGCAGTTTAATACTTGGGGGGTACTACACAGATACGCAGTATTTT. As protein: CASSLILGGYYTDTQYF.

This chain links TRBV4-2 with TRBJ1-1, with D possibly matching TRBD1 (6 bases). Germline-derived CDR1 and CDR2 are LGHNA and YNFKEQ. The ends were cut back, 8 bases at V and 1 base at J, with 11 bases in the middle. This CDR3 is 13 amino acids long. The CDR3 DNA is TGTGCCAGCGCTCGGACAGAGAACACTGAAGCTTTCTTT. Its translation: CASARTENTEAFF.

CDR3 region: CASSPTYSYEQYF. CDR3 bases: TGTGCCAGCAGCCCCACGTATTCCTACGAGCAGTACTTC. The V gene is TRBV7-6, the J gene TRBJ2-7; D remains ambiguous. Looked up from germline, CDR1 is SGHVS and CDR2 is FNYEAQ. The V gene lost 5 bases and the J gene lost 1 base, with 9 bases spanning the gap. CDR3 size: 13 residues.

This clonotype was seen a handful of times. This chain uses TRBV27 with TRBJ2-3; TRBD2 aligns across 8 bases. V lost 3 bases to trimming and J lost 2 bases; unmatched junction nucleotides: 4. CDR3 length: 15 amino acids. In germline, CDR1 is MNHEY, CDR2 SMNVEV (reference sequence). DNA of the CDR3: TGTGCCAGCAGTTTCACTAGCGGCTTCACAGATACGCAGTATTTT. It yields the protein CASSFTSGFTDTQYF.

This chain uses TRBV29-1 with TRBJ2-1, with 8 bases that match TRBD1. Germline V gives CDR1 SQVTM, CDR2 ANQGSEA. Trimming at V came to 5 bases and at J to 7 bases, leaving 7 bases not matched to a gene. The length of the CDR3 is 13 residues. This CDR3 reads CSVSDRVSNEQFF. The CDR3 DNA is TGCAGCGTTTCGGACAGGGTGTCGAATGAGCAGTTCTTC.

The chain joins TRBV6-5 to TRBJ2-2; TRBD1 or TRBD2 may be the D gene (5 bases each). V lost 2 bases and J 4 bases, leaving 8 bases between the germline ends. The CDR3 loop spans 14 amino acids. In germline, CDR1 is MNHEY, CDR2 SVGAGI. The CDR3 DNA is TGTGCCAGCAGTTACGGGGACCCCACCGGGGAGCTGTTTTTT. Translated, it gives CASSYGDPTGELFF.

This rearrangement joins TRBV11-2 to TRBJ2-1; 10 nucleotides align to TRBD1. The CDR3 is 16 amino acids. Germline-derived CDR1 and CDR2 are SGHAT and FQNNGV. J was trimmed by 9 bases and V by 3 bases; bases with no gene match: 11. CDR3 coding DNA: TGTGCCAGCAGCTTTGGGCGGGACAGGGGCATTTCTGAGCAGTTCTTC. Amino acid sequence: CASSFGRDRGISEQFF.

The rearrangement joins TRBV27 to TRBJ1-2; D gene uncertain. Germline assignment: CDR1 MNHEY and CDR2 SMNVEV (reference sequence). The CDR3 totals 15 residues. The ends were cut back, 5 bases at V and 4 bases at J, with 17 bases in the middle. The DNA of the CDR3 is TGTGCCAGCAGTCCGTCCGGGCAGCTTAGCTATGGCTACACCTTC. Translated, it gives CASSPSGQLSYGYTF.

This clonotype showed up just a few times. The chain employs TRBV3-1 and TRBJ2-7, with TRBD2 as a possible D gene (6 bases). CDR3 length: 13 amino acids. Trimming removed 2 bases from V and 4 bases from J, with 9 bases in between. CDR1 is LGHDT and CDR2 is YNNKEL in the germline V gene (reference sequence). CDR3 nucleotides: TGTGCCAGCAGCCAATGGAGGGGATACGAGCAGTACTTC. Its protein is CASSQWRGYEQYF.

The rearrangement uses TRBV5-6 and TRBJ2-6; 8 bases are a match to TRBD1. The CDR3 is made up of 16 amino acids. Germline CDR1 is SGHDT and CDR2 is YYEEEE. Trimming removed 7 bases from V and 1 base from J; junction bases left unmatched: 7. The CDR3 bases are TGTGCCAGCTTAATGACAGGGGTTTCTGGGGCCAACGTCCTGACTTTC. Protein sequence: CASLMTGVSGANVLTF.

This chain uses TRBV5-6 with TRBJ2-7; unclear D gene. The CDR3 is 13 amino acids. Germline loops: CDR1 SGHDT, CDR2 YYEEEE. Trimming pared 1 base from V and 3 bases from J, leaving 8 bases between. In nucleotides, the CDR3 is TGTGCCAGCAGCTTGAGGCAGGTCTACGAGCAGTACTTC. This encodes CASSLRQVYEQYF.

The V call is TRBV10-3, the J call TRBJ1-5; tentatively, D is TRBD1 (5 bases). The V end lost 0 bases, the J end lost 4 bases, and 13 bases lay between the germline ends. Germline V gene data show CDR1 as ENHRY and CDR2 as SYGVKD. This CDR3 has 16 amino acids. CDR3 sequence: CAISESVGGSNQPQHF. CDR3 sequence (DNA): TGTGCCATCAGTGAGTCGGTGGGGGGTTCAAATCAGCCCCAGCATTTT.

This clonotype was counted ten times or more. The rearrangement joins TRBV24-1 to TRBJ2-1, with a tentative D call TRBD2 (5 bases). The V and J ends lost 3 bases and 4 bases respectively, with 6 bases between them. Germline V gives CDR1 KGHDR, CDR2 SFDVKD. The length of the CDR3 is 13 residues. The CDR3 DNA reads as TGTGCCACCAGTGATCCGGGGTACAATGAGCAGTTCTTC. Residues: CATSDPGYNEQFF.

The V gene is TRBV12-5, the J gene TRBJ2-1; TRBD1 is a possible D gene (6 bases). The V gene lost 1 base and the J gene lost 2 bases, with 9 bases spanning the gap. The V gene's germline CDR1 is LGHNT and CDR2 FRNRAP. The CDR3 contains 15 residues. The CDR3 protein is CASGLGRGTYNEQFF. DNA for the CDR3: TGTGCTAGTGGTTTGGGAAGGGGGACCTACAATGAGCAGTTCTTC. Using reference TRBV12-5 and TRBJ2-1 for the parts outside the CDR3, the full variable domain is DARVTQTPRHKVTEMGQEVTMRCQPILGHNTVFWYRQTMMQGLELLAYFRNRAPLDDSGMPKDRFSAEMPDATLATLKIQPSEPRDSAVYFCASGLGRGTYNEQFFGPGTRLTVL.

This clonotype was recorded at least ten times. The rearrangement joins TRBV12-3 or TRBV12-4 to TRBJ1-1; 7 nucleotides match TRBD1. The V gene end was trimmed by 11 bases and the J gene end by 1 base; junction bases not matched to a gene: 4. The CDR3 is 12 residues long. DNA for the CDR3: TGTGCCTTGCAGGGGGGGAACACTGAAGCTTTCTTT. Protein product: CALQGGNTEAFF.

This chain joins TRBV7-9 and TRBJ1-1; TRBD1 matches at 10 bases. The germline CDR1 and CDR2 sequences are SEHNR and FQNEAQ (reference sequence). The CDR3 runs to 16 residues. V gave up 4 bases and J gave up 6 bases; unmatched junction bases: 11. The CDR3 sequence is CASSSTGGASWPEAFF. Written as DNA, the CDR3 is TGTGCCAGCAGCTCGACAGGGGGCGCATCTTGGCCTGAAGCTTTCTTT.

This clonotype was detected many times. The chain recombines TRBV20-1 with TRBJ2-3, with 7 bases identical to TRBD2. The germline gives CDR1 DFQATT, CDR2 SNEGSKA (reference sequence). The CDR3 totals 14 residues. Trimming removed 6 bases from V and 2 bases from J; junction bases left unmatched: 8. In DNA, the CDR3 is TGCAGTGCAGATAGCGGGCCACACACAGATACGCAGTATTTT. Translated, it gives CSADSGPHTDTQYF.